The present entry profiles one T cell receptor (beta chain) with its context. The antigen is unknown. This CDR3 comprises 15 residues. CDR1 and CDR2 (germline): SGHTA, FQGTGA. Losses at the gene ends were 4 bases for V and 5 bases for J; bases not matched to a gene: 9. These data come from a study of T-cell memory formation after mild COVID-19. On the study more broadly: For the most part, TCR clusters were specific to one donor. Study results and limitations: Cross-reactive memory seemingly joined, as some responding clones were found in pre-infection memory. Most CD4+ clones that shrank were in CM and EM, while CD8+ ones turned up in EMRA.

TCRdb re-called the 5' RACE reads through MiXCR, storing one row per CDR3 protein. The sample includes hundreds of thousands of distinct CDR3 sequences, approximately 27% of them seen just once. Input material: PBMCs or a T cell subset sorted from them (not recorded which). V and J are TRBV7-3 and TRBJ2-5, with 8 bases fitting TRBD2. This receptor was identified in an adult woman who had mild COVID-19 (a few samples of this study predate the infection). Cell type and time point are not known. The CDR3 DNA sequence: TGTGCCAGCAGCTCACTGGGACTAGTTCACGAGACCCAGTACTTC. It is translated as CASSSLGLVHETQYF.